The rows below give T cell receptor beta chains drawn from one sample of a study of T-cell reconstitution after alpha-beta-depleted transplantation in children. Each CDR3 protein is one row after TCRdb ran MiXCR on the PCR reads. The repertoire includes about 540,000 distinct CDR3 sequences, about 17% of them detected once, and roughly 3.3% sits in the top ten. The material was PBMCs from the stem cell graft donor, obtained from the stem cell graft. The receptor source for this set is a human donor who donated a stem cell graft to a child with acute lymphoblastic leukemia. Each CDR3 is given with its conserved first and last residue. The order of the fields is clone size, V gene, J gene, D gene, CDR3 DNA, CDR3 protein. D genes are given only for firm matches. Expanded clones get a size class; other rows say once, few or many, or leave the size out.

abundance: .; v_gene: TRBV20-1; j_gene: TRBJ2-1; d_gene: TRBD2; CDR3nt: TGCAGTGCTCTCCGGCTAGCGGGAAGGAATGAGCAGTTCTTC; CDR3aa: CSALRLAGRNEQFF
abundance: few; v_gene: TRBV7-2; j_gene: TRBJ2-7; d_gene: TRBD1; CDR3nt: TGTGCCAGCGGCGACAGGGGGAGATACGAGCAGTACTTC; CDR3aa: CASGDRGRYEQYF
abundance: .; v_gene: TRBV3-1; j_gene: TRBJ2-1; d_gene: TRBD2; CDR3nt: TGTGCCAGCAGCCAAGATCTTCGGGGACTAGTTTACAATGAGCAGTTCTTC; CDR3aa: CASSQDLRGLVYNEQFF
abundance: many; v_gene: TRBV5-1; j_gene: TRBJ2-7; d_gene: .; CDR3nt: TGTGCCAGCAGCTTAGAAGGGTCCTACGAGCAGTACTTC; CDR3aa: CASSLEGSYEQYF
abundance: .; v_gene: TRBV12-3/TRBV12-4; j_gene: TRBJ2-3; d_gene: .; CDR3nt: TGTGCCAGCAGTCCGATCCGGGACTGGCACACAGATACGCAGTATTTT; CDR3aa: CASSPIRDWHTDTQYF
abundance: .; v_gene: TRBV29-1; j_gene: TRBJ2-1; d_gene: .; CDR3nt: TGCAGCGTTGAAAAGGGAGGTAGGCACAATGAGCAGTTCTTC; CDR3aa: CSVEKGGRHNEQFF
abundance: many; v_gene: TRBV20-1; j_gene: TRBJ1-1; d_gene: .; CDR3nt: TGCAGTGCTAGAGATCACCGGACGGCTTTCTTT; CDR3aa: CSARDHRTAFF
abundance: few; v_gene: TRBV19; j_gene: TRBJ2-2; d_gene: TRBD1; CDR3nt: TGTGCCAGTAGTGCAGGGACAGGGAACACCGGGGAGCTGTTTTTT; CDR3aa: CASSAGTGNTGELFF
abundance: few; v_gene: TRBV24-1; j_gene: TRBJ2-1; d_gene: .; CDR3nt: TGTGCCACCAGTGGGAGGGATATCTACAATGAGCAGTTCTTC; CDR3aa: CATSGRDIYNEQFF
abundance: .; v_gene: TRBV12-5; j_gene: TRBJ1-3; d_gene: TRBD1; CDR3nt: TGTGCTAGTGGTTTCTGGGACAGGGGAAAAGGAAACACCATATATTTT; CDR3aa: CASGFWDRGKGNTIYF
abundance: .; v_gene: TRBV5-1; j_gene: TRBJ2-1; d_gene: .; CDR3nt: TGCGCCAGCAGCTTGGGTCAGGGGGGCGGGTACAATGAGCAGTTCTTC; CDR3aa: CASSLGQGGGYNEQFF
abundance: many; v_gene: TRBV21-1; j_gene: TRBJ2-5; d_gene: .; CDR3nt: TGTGCCAGCAGCAATTTGGCAGGGGGCCCAGAGACCCAGTACTTC; CDR3aa: CASSNLAGGPETQYF
abundance: few; v_gene: TRBV7-3; j_gene: TRBJ2-3; d_gene: TRBD2; CDR3nt: TGTGCCAGCAGCACCGGGACTAGCGCCGATACGCAGTATTTT; CDR3aa: CASSTGTSADTQYF
abundance: .; v_gene: TRBV29-1; j_gene: TRBJ2-7; d_gene: TRBD2; CDR3nt: TGCAGCGTTGGGGGGACTAGCGGCTACGAGCAGTACTTC; CDR3aa: CSVGGTSGYEQYF
abundance: .; v_gene: TRBV12-3/TRBV12-4; j_gene: TRBJ2-3; d_gene: .; CDR3nt: TGTGCCAGCAGTTTATGGGAGAGCGACACAGATACGCAGTATTTT; CDR3aa: CASSLWESDTDTQYF
abundance: .; v_gene: TRBV12-3/TRBV12-4; j_gene: TRBJ2-3; d_gene: TRBD1; CDR3nt: TGTGCCAGCAGTAGTCGGGCAGGGGGCAAGGATACGCAGTATTTT; CDR3aa: CASSSRAGGKDTQYF
abundance: few; v_gene: TRBV12-3/TRBV12-4; j_gene: TRBJ2-7; d_gene: .; CDR3nt: TGTGCCAGCACCCGCTTGGCGGGTGGGACCTACGAGCAGTACTTC; CDR3aa: CASTRLAGGTYEQYF
abundance: few; v_gene: TRBV12-3/TRBV12-4; j_gene: TRBJ2-5; d_gene: .; CDR3nt: TGTGCCAGCAGTAGGGGTCCGCCGGCCCAGTACTTC; CDR3aa: CASSRGPPAQYF
abundance: few; v_gene: TRBV6-5; j_gene: TRBJ2-1; d_gene: TRBD2; CDR3nt: TGTGCCAGCAGTTACTCGAGGTCCACGGCGAGCGGGAGTTGGAATGAGCAGTTCTTC; CDR3aa: CASSYSRSTASGSWNEQFF
abundance: few; v_gene: TRBV5-1; j_gene: TRBJ2-2; d_gene: .; CDR3nt: TGCGCCAGCAGCGCCCTATCTGGGACCCTCGTCACCGGGGAGCTGTTTTTT; CDR3aa: CASSALSGTLVTGELFF
abundance: few; v_gene: TRBV28; j_gene: TRBJ2-7; d_gene: TRBD2; CDR3nt: TGTGCGTTTGGTAGGGGACTAGCGGGAGGAGGATCCTACGAGCAGTACTTC; CDR3aa: CAFGRGLAGGGSYEQYF
abundance: few; v_gene: TRBV4-1; j_gene: TRBJ1-4; d_gene: .; CDR3nt: TGCGCCAGCAGCCAACTGCCCGGGGTTGGGGAAAAACTGTTTTTT; CDR3aa: CASSQLPGVGEKLFF
abundance: .; v_gene: TRBV25-1; j_gene: TRBJ1-5; d_gene: .; CDR3nt: TGTGCCAGCAGTGGAGGGAGGGTTAGTAGCAATCAGCCCCAGCATTTT; CDR3aa: CASSGGRVSSNQPQHF
abundance: .; v_gene: TRBV5-1; j_gene: TRBJ2-7; d_gene: TRBD2; CDR3nt: TGCGCCAGCAGCTTGGATGAGGTAGCGGGCCTCTCCTACGAGCAGTACTTC; CDR3aa: CASSLDEVAGLSYEQYF
abundance: few; v_gene: TRBV6-6; j_gene: TRBJ2-7; d_gene: .; CDR3nt: TGTGCCAGCAGTTCGACAACTCAGCAGTACTTC; CDR3aa: CASSSTTQQYF
abundance: .; v_gene: TRBV2; j_gene: TRBJ2-7; d_gene: TRBD1; CDR3nt: TGTGCCAGCAGTGAAGGCAGGGGGCTCATCGAGCAGTACTTC; CDR3aa: CASSEGRGLIEQYF
abundance: many; v_gene: TRBV20-1; j_gene: TRBJ1-1; d_gene: .; CDR3nt: TGCAGTGCCCCGAGAACTGAAGCTTTCTTT; CDR3aa: CSAPRTEAFF
abundance: few; v_gene: TRBV7-2; j_gene: TRBJ1-4; d_gene: .; CDR3nt: TGTGCCAGCAGCTTAGCGCGCGGGTATTGGGAAAAACTGTTTTTT; CDR3aa: CASSLARGYWEKLFF
abundance: .; v_gene: TRBV9; j_gene: TRBJ2-7; d_gene: .; CDR3nt: TGTGCCAGCAGCGTAGATAGCCGGCTCCCACTCGAGCAGTACTTC; CDR3aa: CASSVDSRLPLEQYF
abundance: few; v_gene: TRBV12-3/TRBV12-4; j_gene: TRBJ2-7; d_gene: .; CDR3nt: TGTGCCAGCAGCCCCTTGGGAGTGATGTACGAGCAGTACTTC; CDR3aa: CASSPLGVMYEQYF
abundance: .; v_gene: TRBV20-1; j_gene: TRBJ2-7; d_gene: TRBD2; CDR3nt: TGCAGTGCTAGAGACCTCCGGCGGGGGAGCTCCTACGAGCAGTACTTC; CDR3aa: CSARDLRRGSSYEQYF
abundance: .; v_gene: TRBV21-1; j_gene: TRBJ2-5; d_gene: .; CDR3nt: TGTGCCAGCAGCAAAGGGGGGTTGGAAGAGACCCAGTACTTC; CDR3aa: CASSKGGLEETQYF
abundance: .; v_gene: TRBV30; j_gene: TRBJ2-3; d_gene: .; CDR3nt: TGTGCCTGGAGTGTACTCGGGTCTAGCACAGATACGCAGTATTTT; CDR3aa: CAWSVLGSSTDTQYF
abundance: .; v_gene: TRBV19; j_gene: TRBJ2-3; d_gene: .; CDR3nt: TGTGCCAGTAGGGCGATAGCGGTCAGCACAGATACGCAGTATTTT; CDR3aa: CASRAIAVSTDTQYF
abundance: many; v_gene: TRBV29-1; j_gene: TRBJ2-3; d_gene: .; CDR3nt: TGCAGCGTTGAAGTAACTGGGGGGCCGACAGATACGCAGTATTTT; CDR3aa: CSVEVTGGPTDTQYF